The 24 T cell receptor beta chains in this list originate from one sample, sequenced in a study of Graves' ophthalmopathy and Graves' hyperthyroidism. Amplified TCR beta CDR3 regions were obtained using RNA transcripts as template. HTBI-primed RT-PCR formed the first round, and a multiplex PCR formed the second. TCRdb called the multiplex PCR reads again in MiXCR, with one record for every CDR3 protein. The table records about 740,000 distinct CDR3 sequences, 40% of them present only once. The material sequenced was peripheral blood. The receptors were sampled from an adult man with Graves' ophthalmopathy.

The chain combines TRBV2 with TRBJ2-5; TRBD2 matches 9 bases. With 6 bases clipped from V and 1 base from J, the junction kept 6 bases outside the gene matches. The germline V gene has CDR1 SNHLY and CDR2 FYNNEI. This CDR3 contains 15 residues. CDR3 nucleotides: TGTGCCAGCAGCCTTTCGACTAGCGGCCAAGAGACCCAGTACTTC. This encodes CASSLSTSGQETQYF.

This clonotype has a count of ten or more. V is TRBV2 and J is TRBJ1-1; weak D call: TRBD1 (6 bases). From germline, CDR1 is SNHLY and CDR2 FYNNEI. V lost 7 bases and J lost 0, with 21 bases in between. This CDR3 is built from 17 residues. For the CDR3, the DNA is TGTGCCAGCACCGAGGAAAGGGGGATAGGAATGAACACTGAAGCTTTCTTT. This codes for CASTEERGIGMNTEAFF.

In this sample, this clonotype turned up a few times. Compared with germline, one end of the junction differs, possibly owing to a read error. CDR3 coding DNA: TGTGCCAGCAGTTTAAGACAGGGGGCAGGGCAGCCCCAGCATTTT. This sequence encodes CASSLRQGAGQPQHF. This chain connects TRBV24-1 to TRBJ1-5; 10 nucleotides agree with TRBD1. The CDR3 sequence is 15 residues long. CDR1 and CDR2 (germline): KGHDR, SFDVKD.

This clonotype was found a few times. This rearrangement joins TRBV7-9 to TRBJ2-5, with 9 bases lining up with TRBD1. The CDR3 is 14 amino acids. V shed 5 bases and J 2 bases; nucleotides not matched to a gene: 3. Germline CDR1 and CDR2: SEHNR and FQNEAQ (reference sequence). The CDR3 bases are TGTGCCAGCAGCATACAGGGGGCTCAAGAGACCCAGTACTTC. It specifies CASSIQGAQETQYF. Using reference TRBV7-9 and TRBJ2-5 for the parts outside the CDR3, the full variable domain is DTGVSQNPRHKITKRGQNVTFRCDPISEHNRLYWYRQTLGQGPEFLTYFQNEAQLEKSRLLSDRFSAERPKGSFSTLEIQRTEQGDSAMYLCASSIQGAQETQYFGPGTRLLVL.

The V call is TRBV20-1, the J call TRBJ1-4; TRBD1 is a possible D gene (5 bases). V was clipped by 3 bases and J by 11 bases, with 10 bases between them. The CDR3 has 11 residues. Germline CDR1 DFQATT, CDR2 SNEGSKA (reference sequence). The chain's CDR3 is CSASNGTKLFF. CDR3 coding DNA: TGCAGTGCTAGTAACGGGACCAAACTGTTTTTT.

J is TRBJ1-1 and V is TRBV20-1; TRBD1 matches 8 bases. V shed 6 bases and J 3 bases; nucleotides not matched to a gene: 9. CDR1 is DFQATT, CDR2 SNEGSKA, per germline (reference sequence). The CDR3 loop spans 14 amino acids. The CDR3 sequence: CSARRQGRYTEAFF. Written as DNA, the CDR3 is TGCAGTGCCAGGAGACAGGGGAGGTACACTGAAGCTTTCTTT.

This clonotype turned up a few times. This chain connects TRBV20-1 to TRBJ1-1; D call uncertain. Trimming took 6 bases from V and 4 from J, leaving 12 bases between them. The germline gives CDR1 DFQATT, CDR2 SNEGSKA (reference sequence). The CDR3 covers 12 residues. CDR3 sequence reads: CSALRRGTEAFF. CDR3 bases: TGCAGTGCCCTTCGGCGCGGCACTGAAGCTTTCTTT.

This clonotype occurred many times. J is TRBJ2-7 and V is TRBV19; possible D gene TRBD1, 5 bases. The length of the CDR3 is 15 residues. V was pared by 8 bases and J by 0 bases, with 17 bases between. The germline CDR1 and CDR2 sequences are LNHDA and SQIVND (reference sequence). CDR3 loop: CASAIGAASSYEQYF. In DNA form, the CDR3 reads TGTGCCAGTGCGATAGGGGCAGCGAGCTCCTACGAGCAGTACTTC.

This clonotype was counted at least ten times. V usage is TRBV10-1 and J usage is TRBJ2-7; 7 nucleotides agree with TRBD1. Germline V gene lookup returns CDR1 WNHNN and CDR2 SYGVQD (reference sequence). The CDR3 runs 14 residues. V lost 6 bases, J lost 3 bases, and 8 bases stayed unmatched. CDR3 DNA: TGCGCCAGCAGCCCGACAGGGCCGGTCTACGAGCAGTACTTC. Protein sequence: CASSPTGPVYEQYF.

This chain links TRBV24-1 with TRBJ2-7; TRBD2 agrees at 11 bases. The CDR3 covers 17 residues. Unmatched junction bases numbered 21, after V lost 11 bases and J lost 7 bases. In germline, CDR1 is KGHDR, CDR2 SFDVKD. The DNA for the CDR3 is TGTGCCAGCCGCCCAGACGGCGGGACTAGCGGCCAGAGGGAGCAGTACTTC. Translation gives CASRPDGGTSGQREQYF.

This clonotype appeared a few times. The chain links TRBV7-8 to TRBJ1-1; D gene unclear. Germline CDR1 SGHVS, CDR2 FQNEAQ. The germline V and J ends were trimmed by 5 bases and 3 bases, with 13 bases remaining between them. The CDR3 covers 14 residues. CDR3 DNA: TGTGCCAGCAGCCCTTATGGGGAGGACACTGAAGCTTTCTTT. Residues: CASSPYGEDTEAFF.

The rearrangement links TRBV19 to TRBJ1-6; maybe TRBD1 (6 bases). The CDR3 length is 14 residues. Germline CDR1 reads LNHDA; CDR2 reads SQIVND (reference sequence). V gave up 11 bases and J gave up 7 bases, with 18 bases separating them. CDR3 DNA: TGTGCCTGGAACCTAGGGGGTTCGAATTCACCCCTCCACTTT. The encoded protein is CAWNLGGSNSPLHF.

With respect to this clonotype: A much bigger clone sits one base away, suggesting this may be a read error. V gene TRBV7-9 combines with J gene TRBJ2-7, with TRBD2 as a possible D gene (5 bases). The CDR3 consists of 13 residues. Germline CDR1 SEHNR, CDR2 FQNEAQ (reference sequence). CDR3 sequence reads: CASSFSGTYEQHF. The CDR3 DNA reads TGTGCCAGCAGCTTCAGCGGAACGTACGAGCAGCACTTC.

This chain joins TRBV5-1 and TRBJ2-5, with TRBD2 matching 11 bases. CDR3 length: 15 residues. Germline CDR1 reads SGHRS; CDR2 reads YFSETQ. After removal of 5 bases from V and 5 bases from J, the junction contained 8 bases not matched to a gene. The CDR3 here is CASSGGLAGFETQYF. In DNA form, the CDR3 reads TGCGCCAGCAGTGGAGGACTAGCGGGTTTTGAGACCCAGTACTTC. Using reference TRBV5-1 and TRBJ2-5 for the parts outside the CDR3, the full variable domain is KAGVTQTPRYLIKTRGQQVTLSCSPISGHRSVSWYQQTPGQGLQFLFEYFSETQRNKGNFPGRFSGRQFSNSRSEMNVSTLELGDSALYLCASSGGLAGFETQYFGPGTRLLVL.

This clonotype came up a few times. The V and J genes are TRBV20-1 and TRBJ1-2; tentatively, D is TRBD1 (5 bases). The germline V and J ends were trimmed by 0 bases and 3 bases, with 5 bases remaining between them. Per germline, CDR1 DFQATT and CDR2 SNEGSKA (reference sequence). This CDR3 spans 12 amino acids. CDR3 sequence (DNA): TGCAGTGCTAGAGAGGGGGACTATGGCTACACCTTC. Translating gives CSAREGDYGYTF.

Ten or more counts support this clonotype. This sequence joins TRBV24-1 and TRBJ1-1; no clear D. CDR3 length: 13 amino acids. The germline V gene has CDR1 KGHDR and CDR2 SFDVKD. V lost 4 bases to trimming and J lost 8 bases, with 13 bases between them. The CDR3 sequence: CATSDTGLTEAFF. CDR3 DNA: TGTGCCACCAGTGACACCGGGCTCACCGAAGCTTTCTTT.

The chain carries TRBV25-1 and TRBJ1-6, with D possibly matching TRBD1 (6 bases). Germline-derived CDR1 and CDR2 are MGHDK and SYGVNS. The CDR3 totals 16 residues. The V end lost 6 bases, the J end lost 7 bases, and 19 bases lay between the germline ends. CDR3 DNA: TGTGCCAGCAGAGAGTTAGGACAGAGAGAGAATTCACCCCTCCACTTT. Protein sequence: CASRELGQRENSPLHF.

This clonotype was detected ten times or more. This chain links TRBV10-2 with TRBJ2-7; possibly TRBD1 for D (5 bases). From germline, CDR1 is WSHSY and CDR2 SAAADI. Trimming took 3 bases from V and 0 from J, leaving 9 bases between them. The CDR3 runs 14 residues. The CDR3 spells CASSDRVFSYEQYF. The CDR3 coding sequence is TGCGCCAGCAGTGACAGGGTGTTCTCCTACGAGCAGTACTTC.

The chain uses TRBV15 and TRBJ1-1; the match to TRBD1 covers 7 bases. Germline V lookup: CDR1 LNHNV, CDR2 YYDKDF (reference sequence). There are 14 residues in the CDR3. The V gene end was trimmed by 1 base and the J gene end by 6 bases; junction bases not matched to a gene: 5. The CDR3 DNA sequence: TGTGCCACCAGCAGAGGACAGGGTTTCCCTGAAGCTTTCTTT. It translates to CATSRGQGFPEAFF.

This clonotype was recorded at least ten times. The V and J genes are TRBV29-1 and TRBJ2-5; possible D gene TRBD1, 5 bases. This CDR3 has 14 amino acids. V lost 7 bases and J lost 5, with 20 bases in between. Germline V gives CDR1 SQVTM, CDR2 ANQGSEA. The CDR3 sequence: CSATESQGRETQYF. The CDR3 DNA reads TGCAGCGCTACGGAATCTCAGGGCCGGGAGACCCAGTACTTC. The full variable domain, completed using reference TRBV29-1 and TRBJ2-5, is SAVISQKPSRDICQRGTSLTIQCQVDSQVTMMFWYRQQPGQSLTLIATANQGSEATYESGFVIDKFPISRPNLTFSTLTVSNMSPEDSSIYLCSATESQGRETQYFGPGTRLLVL.

This clonotype was recorded only once. The J gene is TRBJ1-1, the V gene TRBV10-3, with D perhaps matching TRBD1 (6 bases). The germline V gene encodes CDR1 ENHRY and CDR2 SYGVKD. This CDR3 is built from 14 residues. Trimming pared 11 bases from V and 6 bases from J, leaving 22 bases between. The CDR3 DNA reads as TGTGCCTGGAGTGTAGAGGGACAAGGGGCTGAAGCTTTCTTT. It specifies CAWSVEGQGAEAFF.

Note on this clonotype: The germline gene is not matched at one end of the junction; a read error may be the cause. The chain has TRBV7-9 and TRBJ2-2; 7 bases map to TRBD2. This CDR3 has 11 amino acids. Germline lookup yields CDR1 SEHNR and CDR2 FQNEAQ (reference sequence). The CDR3 sequence: CASSSSGALFF. In nucleotides, the CDR3 is TGTGCCAGCAGCTCAAGCGGGGCGCTGTTTTTT.

The chain recombines TRBV7-2 with TRBJ1-2, with a weak D call TRBD1 (5 bases). The CDR3 covers 15 residues. V shed 6 bases and J shed 5 bases, with 19 bases lying between them. Germline CDR1 and CDR2: SGHTA and FQGNSA. The CDR3: CASSFWGLLEYGYTF. The CDR3 DNA sequence: TGTGCCAGCAGTTTCTGGGGACTTCTCGAGTATGGCTACACCTTC.

With respect to this clonotype: Without the conserved terminal phenylalanine or tryptophan, this CDR3 likely stems from a read error. The genes are TRBV10-3 and TRBJ1-1, with D possibly TRBD1 on 5 matching bases. Deletions cut 10 bases from V and 0 bases from J, with 9 bases between. Germline V gene lookup returns CDR1 ENHRY and CDR2 SYGVKD. The CDR3 runs 12 residues. In nucleotides, the CDR3 is TGTGCCAGCAGGGCCATGAACACTGAAGCTTTCCTT. It codes for CASRAMNTEAFL.